This T cell receptor beta chain was captured in a study of OX40 agonist ivuxolimab in advanced cancers. Study overall: Every 2 weeks, ivuxolimab was infused into the patients intravenously at between 0.01 and 10 mg/kg. Study-wide points: Mean expanded clone counts were higher in CD8+ than CD4+ T cells. Clonal expansion by week 6 occurred in CD4+ and CD8+ blood T cells (at 0.1 to 3.0 mg/kg).

V shed 10 bases, J shed 4 bases, and the junction held 6 bases outside the gene matches. The CDR3 sequence is 12 residues long. The germline V gene has CDR1 SNHLY and CDR2 FYNNEI. Clones were read by immunoSEQ multiplex PCR, and TCRdb kept only the in-frame ones, dropping some. Of under 80,000 clones in the sample, approximately 89% are singletons; the top ten hold 0.7% to 0.9%. As for this clone: Antigen: not known.

Blood was sampled at baseline, cycle 4 day 1, and cycle 7 day 1. Sequenced material: CD4+ or CD8+ T cells sorted from blood, taken in a trial of the OX40 agonist ivuxolimab. The receptor's source is an adult with an advanced solid tumor such as melanoma, head and neck, liver or kidney cancer. The rearrangement links TRBV2 to TRBJ2-5; 7 bases align to TRBD1. CDR3 in DNA: TGTGCCACCCTCAGACAGGGAGAGACCCAGTACTTC. Its protein product is CATLRQGETQYF.